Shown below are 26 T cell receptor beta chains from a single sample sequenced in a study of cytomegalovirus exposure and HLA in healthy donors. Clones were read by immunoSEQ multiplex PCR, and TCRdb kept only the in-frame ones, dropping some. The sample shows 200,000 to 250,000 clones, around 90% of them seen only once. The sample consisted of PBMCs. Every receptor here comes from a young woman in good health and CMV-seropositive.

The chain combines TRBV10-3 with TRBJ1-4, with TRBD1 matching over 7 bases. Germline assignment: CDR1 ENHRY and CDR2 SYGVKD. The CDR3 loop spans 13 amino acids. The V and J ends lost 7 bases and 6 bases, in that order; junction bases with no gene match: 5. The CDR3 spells CAIKGQRDEKLFF. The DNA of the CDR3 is TGTGCCATCAAGGGACAGCGGGATGAAAAACTGTTTTTT.

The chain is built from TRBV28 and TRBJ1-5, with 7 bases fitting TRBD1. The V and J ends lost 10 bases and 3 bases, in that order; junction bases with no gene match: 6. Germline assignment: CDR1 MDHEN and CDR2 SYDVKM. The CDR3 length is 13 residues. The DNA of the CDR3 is TGTGCCACCTCGGGACAGAACAATCAGCCCCAGCATTTT. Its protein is CATSGQNNQPQHF.

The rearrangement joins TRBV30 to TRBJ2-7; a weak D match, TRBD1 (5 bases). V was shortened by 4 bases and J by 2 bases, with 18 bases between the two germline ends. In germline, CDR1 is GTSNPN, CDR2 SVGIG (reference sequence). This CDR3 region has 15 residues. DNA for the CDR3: TGTGCCTGGACCGTATCTCCAGACAGAACCTACGAGCAGTACTTC. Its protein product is CAWTVSPDRTYEQYF.

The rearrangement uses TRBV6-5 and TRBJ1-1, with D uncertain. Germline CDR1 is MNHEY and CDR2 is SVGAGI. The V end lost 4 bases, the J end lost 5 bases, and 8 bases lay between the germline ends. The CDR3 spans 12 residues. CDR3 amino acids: CASSSGVTEAFF. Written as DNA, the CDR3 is TGTGCCAGCAGTTCCGGGGTTACTGAAGCTTTCTTT.

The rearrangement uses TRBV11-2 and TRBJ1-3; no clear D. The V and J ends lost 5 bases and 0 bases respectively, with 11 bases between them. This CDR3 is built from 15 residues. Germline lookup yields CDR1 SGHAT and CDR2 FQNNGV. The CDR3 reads CASSPPGGSGNTIYF. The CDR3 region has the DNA TGTGCCAGCAGCCCGCCGGGAGGCTCTGGAAACACCATATATTTT. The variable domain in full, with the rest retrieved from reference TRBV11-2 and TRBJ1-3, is EAGVAQSPRYKIIEKRQSVAFWCNPISGHATLYWYQQILGQGPKLLIQFQNNGVVDDSQLPKDRFSAERLKGVDSTLKIQPAKLEDSAVYLCASSPPGGSGNTIYFGEGSWLTVV.

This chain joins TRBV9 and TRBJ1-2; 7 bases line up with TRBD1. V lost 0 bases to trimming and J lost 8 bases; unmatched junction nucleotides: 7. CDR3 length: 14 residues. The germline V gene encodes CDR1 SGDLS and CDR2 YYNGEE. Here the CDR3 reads CASSVARGLGGYTF. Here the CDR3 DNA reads TGTGCCAGCAGCGTAGCGAGGGGGCTAGGGGGCTACACCTTC.

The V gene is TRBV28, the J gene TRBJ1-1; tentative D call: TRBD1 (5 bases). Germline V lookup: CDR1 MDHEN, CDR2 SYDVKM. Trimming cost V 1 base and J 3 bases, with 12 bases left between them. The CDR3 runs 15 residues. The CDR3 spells CASSLFLGGDTEAFF. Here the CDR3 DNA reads TGTGCCAGCAGTTTATTTTTGGGGGGGGACACTGAAGCTTTCTTT. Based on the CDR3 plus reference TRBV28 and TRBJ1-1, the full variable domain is DVKVTQSSRYLVKRTGEKVFLECVQDMDHENMFWYRQDPGLGLRLIYFSYDVKMKEKGDIPEGYSVSREKKERFSLILESASTNQTSMYLCASSLFLGGDTEAFFGQGTRLTVV.

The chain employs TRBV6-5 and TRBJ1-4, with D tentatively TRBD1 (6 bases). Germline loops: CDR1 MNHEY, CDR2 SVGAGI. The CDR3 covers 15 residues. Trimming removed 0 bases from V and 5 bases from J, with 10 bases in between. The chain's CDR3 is CASSYSGGGNEKLFF. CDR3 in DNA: TGTGCCAGCAGTTACTCGGGAGGGGGGAATGAAAAACTGTTTTTT.

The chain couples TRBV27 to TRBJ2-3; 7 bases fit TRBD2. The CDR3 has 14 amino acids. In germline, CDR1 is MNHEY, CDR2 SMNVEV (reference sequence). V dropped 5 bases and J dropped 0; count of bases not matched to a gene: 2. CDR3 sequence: CASSLSGSTDTQYF. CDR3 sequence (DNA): TGTGCCAGCAGTCTTAGCGGGAGCACAGATACGCAGTATTTT.

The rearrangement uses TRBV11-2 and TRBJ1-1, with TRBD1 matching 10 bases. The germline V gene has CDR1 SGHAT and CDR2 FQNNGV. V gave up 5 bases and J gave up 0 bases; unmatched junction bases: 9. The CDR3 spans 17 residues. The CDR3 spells CASSKSSGTGVNTEAFF. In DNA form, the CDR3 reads TGTGCCAGCAGCAAATCCTCCGGGACAGGGGTGAACACTGAAGCTTTCTTT.

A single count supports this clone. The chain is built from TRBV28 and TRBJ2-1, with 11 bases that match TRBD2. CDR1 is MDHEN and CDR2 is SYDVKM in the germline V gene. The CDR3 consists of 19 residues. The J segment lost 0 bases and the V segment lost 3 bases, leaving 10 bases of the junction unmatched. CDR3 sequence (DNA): TGTGCCAGCAGTTTCCGACTAGCGGGATTACGAAGCTCCTACAATGAGCAGTTCTTC. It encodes CASSFRLAGLRSSYNEQFF.

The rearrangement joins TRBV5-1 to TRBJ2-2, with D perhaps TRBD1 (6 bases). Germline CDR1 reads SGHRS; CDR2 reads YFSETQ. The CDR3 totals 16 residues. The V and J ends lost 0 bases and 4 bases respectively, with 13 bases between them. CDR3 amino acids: CASSLAGGESTGELFF. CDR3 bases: TGCGCCAGCAGCTTGGCTGGGGGCGAGTCCACCGGGGAGCTGTTTTTT.

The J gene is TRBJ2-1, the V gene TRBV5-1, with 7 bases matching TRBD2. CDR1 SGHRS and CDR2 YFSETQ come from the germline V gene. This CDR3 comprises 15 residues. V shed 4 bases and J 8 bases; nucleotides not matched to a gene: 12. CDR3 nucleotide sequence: TGCGCCAGCAGCCCTGGGGGGACTATAGACTATGAGCAGTTCTTC. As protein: CASSPGGTIDYEQFF. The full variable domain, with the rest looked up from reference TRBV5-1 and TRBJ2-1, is KAGVTQTPRYLIKTRGQQVTLSCSPISGHRSVSWYQQTPGQGLQFLFEYFSETQRNKGNFPGRFSGRQFSNSRSEMNVSTLELGDSALYLCASSPGGTIDYEQFFGPGTRLTVL.

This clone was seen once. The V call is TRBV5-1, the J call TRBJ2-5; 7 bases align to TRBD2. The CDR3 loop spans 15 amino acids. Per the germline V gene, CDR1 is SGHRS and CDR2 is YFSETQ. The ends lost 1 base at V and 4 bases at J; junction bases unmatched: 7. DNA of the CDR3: TGCGCCAGCAGCTTGTCGTGGGGCGGGAGAGAGACCCAGTACTTC. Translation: CASSLSWGGRETQYF.

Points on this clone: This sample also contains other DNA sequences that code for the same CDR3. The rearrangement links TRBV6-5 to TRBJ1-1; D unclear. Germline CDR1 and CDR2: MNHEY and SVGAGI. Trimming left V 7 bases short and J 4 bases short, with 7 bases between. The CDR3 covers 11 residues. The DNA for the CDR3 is TGTGCCAGCACCCGGGGCACTGAAGCTTTCTTT. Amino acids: CASTRGTEAFF.

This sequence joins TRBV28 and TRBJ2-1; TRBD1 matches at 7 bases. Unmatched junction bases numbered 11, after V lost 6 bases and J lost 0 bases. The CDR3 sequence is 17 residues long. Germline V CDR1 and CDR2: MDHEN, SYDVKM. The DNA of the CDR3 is TGTGCCAGCAGCCACCGACGGTACAGGGGCTCCTACAATGAGCAGTTCTTC. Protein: CASSHRRYRGSYNEQFF.

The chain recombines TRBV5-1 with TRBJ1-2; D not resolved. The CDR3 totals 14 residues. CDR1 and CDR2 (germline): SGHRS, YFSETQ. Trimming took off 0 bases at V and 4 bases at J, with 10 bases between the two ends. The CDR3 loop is CASSLEAGSYGYTF. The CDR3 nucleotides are TGCGCCAGCAGCTTGGAAGCCGGTTCCTATGGCTACACCTTC.

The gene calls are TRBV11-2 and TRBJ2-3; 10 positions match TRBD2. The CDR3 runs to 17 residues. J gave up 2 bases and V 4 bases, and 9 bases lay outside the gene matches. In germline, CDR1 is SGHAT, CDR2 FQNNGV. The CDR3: CASSSTGLASFTDTQYF. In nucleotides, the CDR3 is TGTGCCAGCAGCTCAACGGGACTAGCGAGCTTCACAGATACGCAGTATTTT.

The CDR3 reads CASSSSGLANHEQYF. The CDR3 nucleotides read TGTGCCAGCAGCTCAAGCGGACTAGCGAACCACGAGCAGTACTTC. The chain has TRBV11-2 and TRBJ2-7, with 9 bases fitting TRBD2. Per germline, CDR1 SGHAT and CDR2 FQNNGV. The CDR3 spans 15 residues. The V and J ends lost 4 bases and 5 bases, in that order; junction bases with no gene match: 9.

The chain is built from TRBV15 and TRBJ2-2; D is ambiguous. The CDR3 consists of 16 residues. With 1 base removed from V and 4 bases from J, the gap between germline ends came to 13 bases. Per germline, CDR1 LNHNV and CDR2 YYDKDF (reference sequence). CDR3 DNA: TGTGCCACCAGCAGAGGAGCCGAGAGCCCCACCGGGGAGCTGTTTTTT. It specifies CATSRGAESPTGELFF.

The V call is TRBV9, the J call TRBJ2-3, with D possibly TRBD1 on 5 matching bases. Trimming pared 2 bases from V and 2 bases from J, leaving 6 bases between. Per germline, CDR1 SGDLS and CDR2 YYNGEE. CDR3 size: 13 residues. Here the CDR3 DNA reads TGTGCCAGCAGCGTGGACACCACAGATACGCAGTATTTT. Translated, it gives CASSVDTTDTQYF.

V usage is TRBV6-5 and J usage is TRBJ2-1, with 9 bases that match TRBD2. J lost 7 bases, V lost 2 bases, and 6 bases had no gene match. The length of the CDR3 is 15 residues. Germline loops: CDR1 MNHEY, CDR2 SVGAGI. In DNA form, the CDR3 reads TGTGCCAGCAGTTACACGGCGGGAGGGGAAAATGAGCAGTTCTTC. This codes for CASSYTAGGENEQFF.

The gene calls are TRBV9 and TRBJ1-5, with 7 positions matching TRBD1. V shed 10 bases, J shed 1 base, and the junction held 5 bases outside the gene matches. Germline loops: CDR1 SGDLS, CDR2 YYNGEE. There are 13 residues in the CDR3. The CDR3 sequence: CAPSTGSNQPQHF. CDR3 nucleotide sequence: TGTGCCCCCTCGACAGGGAGCAATCAGCCCCAGCATTTT.

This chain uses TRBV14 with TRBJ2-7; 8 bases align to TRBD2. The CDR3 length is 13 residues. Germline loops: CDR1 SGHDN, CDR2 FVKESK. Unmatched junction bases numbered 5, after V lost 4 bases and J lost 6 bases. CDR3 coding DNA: TGTGCCAGCAGCCCGGGACTAGTTGGCGAGCAGTACTTC. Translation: CASSPGLVGEQYF.

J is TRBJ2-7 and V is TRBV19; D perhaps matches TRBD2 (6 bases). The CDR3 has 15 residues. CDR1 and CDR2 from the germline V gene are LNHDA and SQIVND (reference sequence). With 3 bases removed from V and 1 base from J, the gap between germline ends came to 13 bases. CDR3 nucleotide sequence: TGTGCCAGTAGTATTTATGGAGGGGATTCCTACGAGCAGTACTTC. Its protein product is CASSIYGGDSYEQYF.

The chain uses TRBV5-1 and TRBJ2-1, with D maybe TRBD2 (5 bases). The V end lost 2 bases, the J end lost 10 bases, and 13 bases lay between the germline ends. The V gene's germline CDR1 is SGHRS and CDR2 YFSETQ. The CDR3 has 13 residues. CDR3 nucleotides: TGCGCCAGCAGCTTTAGAGCGGAGAACGAGCAGTTCTTC. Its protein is CASSFRAENEQFF.